Shown below are 25 T cell receptor beta chains from a single sample sequenced in a study of control samples from healthy donors and cancer patients. Sequenced by immunoSEQ multiplex PCR; TCRdb stores in-frame clones only, minus some. The sample carries about 20,000 clones, 88% recorded once. Sample: PBMCs. Receptors originate from a woman aged 55-70 years with head and neck cancer.

The rearrangement links TRBV6-5 to TRBJ1-2; the D is unclear. Germline CDR1 is MNHEY and CDR2 is SVGAGI. This CDR3 spans 15 amino acids. Trimming removed 6 bases at V and 6 bases at J, with 20 bases between. The CDR3 loop is CASRVTHGKGNGYTF. The CDR3 coding sequence is TGTGCCAGCAGGGTCACTCACGGGAAGGGCAATGGCTACACCTTC.

The rearrangement uses TRBV2 and TRBJ2-3; tentative D call: TRBD2 (6 bases). Trimming left V 4 bases short and J 2 bases short, with 16 bases between. Germline CDR1 and CDR2: SNHLY and FYNNEI. The CDR3 has 16 residues. The CDR3 sequence is CASSALLAGHTDTQYF. As DNA, the CDR3 is TGTGCCAGCAGTGCCTTACTAGCAGGTCACACAGATACGCAGTATTTT.

The chain carries TRBV28 and TRBJ1-5, with D perhaps matching TRBD1 (5 bases). Germline V gives CDR1 MDHEN, CDR2 SYDVKM. This CDR3 region has 21 residues. The V gene lost 3 bases and the J gene lost 9 bases, with 36 bases spanning the gap. The CDR3 reads CASSFLVLLSVRDSKRMPQHF. The CDR3 bases are TGTGCCAGCAGTTTTTTAGTCCTGTTGTCGGTCCGGGACTCAAAACGCATGCCCCAGCATTTT.

This clone has a single count. The chain carries TRBV11-1 and TRBJ2-7; 9 bases align to TRBD1. Germline V gene lookup returns CDR1 SGHAT and CDR2 FQDESV (reference sequence). V gave up 2 bases and J gave up 3 bases; unmatched junction bases: 5. The CDR3 contains 15 residues. For the CDR3, the DNA is TGTGCCAGCAGCTTAACGGGGACAGGGCGCTACGAGCAGTACTTC. As protein: CASSLTGTGRYEQYF.

The chain carries TRBV19 and TRBJ2-7; 8 nucleotides agree with TRBD2. The V gene's germline CDR1 is LNHDA and CDR2 SQIVND (reference sequence). J lost 0 bases, V lost 6 bases, and 4 bases had no gene match. The CDR3 consists of 14 residues. The CDR3 reads CASRLAESSYEQYF. DNA for the CDR3: TGTGCCAGTAGACTAGCGGAAAGCTCCTACGAGCAGTACTTC.

The rearrangement uses TRBV27 and TRBJ1-4, with unresolved D. Per the germline V gene, CDR1 is MNHEY and CDR2 is SMNVEV (reference sequence). V dropped 5 bases and J dropped 3 bases, with 10 bases sitting between them. This CDR3 is 14 amino acids long. For the CDR3, the DNA is TGTGCCAGCAGTCCCCGGTGGTCTAATGAAAAACTGTTTTTT. Translating it yields CASSPRWSNEKLFF.

The V call is TRBV27, the J call TRBJ2-6; TRBD2 might be the D (5 bases). The CDR3 spans 19 residues. CDR1 is MNHEY and CDR2 is SMNVEV in the germline V gene (reference sequence). V was pared by 3 bases and J by 0 bases, with 18 bases between. The CDR3 nucleotides are TGTGCCAGCAGTTTCGAGCGGCAGGTTGACCTCTCTGGGGCCAACGTCCTGACTTTC. Amino acids: CASSFERQVDLSGANVLTF.

The CDR3 sequence is CASSGPGLSWSTGELFF. The CDR3 DNA reads as TGTGCCAGCAGCGGCCCGGGCCTCTCTTGGAGCACCGGGGAGCTGTTTTTT. The gene calls are TRBV5-4 and TRBJ2-2; D remains ambiguous. CDR3 length: 17 amino acids. The V gene lost 4 bases and the J gene lost 4 bases, with 20 bases spanning the gap. Germline assignment: CDR1 SGHNT and CDR2 YYREEE (reference sequence).

This clone was observed a few times. This chain uses TRBV10-3 with TRBJ2-7; 8 bases are shared with TRBD1. V was clipped by 6 bases and J by 1 base; unmatched bases: 11. This CDR3 comprises 16 residues. Germline CDR1 and CDR2: ENHRY and SYGVKD. The DNA of the CDR3 is TGTGCCATCAGGGCCTACCGGGACAGGACTTCCTACGAGCAGTACTTC. It is translated as CAIRAYRDRTSYEQYF.

This clone was observed a single time. The gene calls are TRBV25-1 and TRBJ1-2; possibly TRBD1 for D (6 bases). This CDR3 contains 13 residues. Trimming took off 5 bases at V and 6 bases at J, with 13 bases between the two ends. The germline V gene has CDR1 MGHDK and CDR2 SYGVNS. The CDR3 DNA sequence: TGTGCCAGCAGTACAGGGAAGGGAAATGGCTACACCTTC. Translated: CASSTGKGNGYTF.

The gene calls are TRBV5-1 and TRBJ2-2, with D unresolved. This CDR3 comprises 13 residues. Germline assignment: CDR1 SGHRS and CDR2 YFSETQ. Trimming stripped 4 bases from V and 7 bases from J, with 11 bases between. The CDR3 bases are TGCGCCAGCAGCCCCTTTCTGGGCGGGGAGCTGTTTTTT. Protein sequence: CASSPFLGGELFF.

This clone was observed a handful of times. The chain has TRBV7-6 and TRBJ1-2; TRBD1 matches at 10 bases. This CDR3 has 17 residues. Trimming took 5 bases from V and 2 from J; bases not matched to a gene: 11. Germline V gene data show CDR1 as SGHVS and CDR2 as FNYEAQ. The CDR3 DNA reads TGTGCCAGCAGCCTTGGGACAGGGGCCGGGGGGAACTATGGCTACACCTTC. It translates to CASSLGTGAGGNYGYTF.

The genes are TRBV27 and TRBJ2-1; D is possibly TRBD2 (5 bases). Germline V gene lookup returns CDR1 MNHEY and CDR2 SMNVEV (reference sequence). This CDR3 contains 16 residues. Trimming left V 2 bases short and J 2 bases short, with 13 bases between. Here the CDR3 reads CASSLGSPGTYNEQFF. As DNA, the CDR3 is TGTGCCAGCAGTTTAGGCTCCCCGGGGACCTACAATGAGCAGTTCTTC.

The V gene is TRBV5-8, the J gene TRBJ2-7; weak D call: TRBD2 (6 bases). The CDR3 is 15 amino acids. The V end lost 0 bases, the J end lost 0 bases, and 10 bases lay between the germline ends. The germline V gene has CDR1 SGHTS and CDR2 YDEGEE. The chain's CDR3 is CASSLVGTLSYEQYF. CDR3 in DNA: TGTGCCAGCAGCTTGGTAGGGACTCTCTCCTACGAGCAGTACTTC.

This clone was observed a handful of times. J is TRBJ2-1 and V is TRBV19; D remains unclear. Trimming left V 9 bases short and J 6 bases short, with 21 bases between. From germline, CDR1 is LNHDA and CDR2 SQIVND (reference sequence). The CDR3 runs 15 residues. CDR3 amino acids: CASAVGPLESNEQFF. The DNA for the CDR3 is TGTGCCAGCGCTGTAGGACCCCTAGAGAGCAATGAGCAGTTCTTC.

The chain recombines TRBV4-2 with TRBJ2-1, with 9 bases that match TRBD2. V lost 1 base, J lost 0 bases, and 7 bases stayed unmatched. Per the germline V gene, CDR1 is LGHNA and CDR2 is YNFKEQ. The CDR3 runs 18 residues. In nucleotides, the CDR3 is TGTGCCAGCAGCCAAGTGACGCTAGCGGGGTTCTCCTACAATGAGCAGTTCTTC. It yields the protein CASSQVTLAGFSYNEQFF.

A single count supports this clone. The rearrangement uses TRBV9 and TRBJ2-1, with 8 nucleotides matching TRBD1. This CDR3 contains 14 residues. V trimming: 3 bases; J trimming: 9 bases; junction bases outside the gene matches: 8. Germline V gene data show CDR1 as SGDLS and CDR2 as YYNGEE. The CDR3 reads CASSGRQGRSEQFF. The DNA of the CDR3 is TGTGCCAGCAGCGGGAGACAGGGGCGGAGTGAGCAGTTCTTC.

V is TRBV5-1 and J is TRBJ2-1, with a possible D match to TRBD1 (6 bases). Germline values: CDR1 SGHRS, CDR2 YFSETQ. The V end lost 5 bases, the J end lost 5 bases, and 20 bases lay between the germline ends. The CDR3 totals 16 residues. The CDR3 DNA sequence: TGCGCCAGCAGGGATGGGACACCCGGGCCACACAATGAGCAGTTCTTC. As protein: CASRDGTPGPHNEQFF.

The chain couples TRBV9 to TRBJ1-1; weak D call: TRBD1 (5 bases). Germline lookup yields CDR1 SGDLS and CDR2 YYNGEE. V was trimmed by 4 bases and J by 4 bases, leaving 11 bases between them. The CDR3 length is 13 residues. The CDR3 sequence is CASSRGDGTEAFF. The CDR3 region has the DNA TGTGCCAGCAGCCGGGGGGATGGCACTGAAGCTTTCTTT.

The V and J genes are TRBV6-1 and TRBJ2-5; tentative D call: TRBD2 (5 bases). Germline assignment: CDR1 MNHNS and CDR2 SASEGT. This CDR3 spans 14 amino acids. V lost 0 bases and J 7 bases, leaving 12 bases between the germline ends. The CDR3 here is CASSEALASRTQYF. The CDR3 region has the DNA TGTGCCAGCAGTGAAGCTCTAGCATCAAGGACCCAGTACTTC.

The gene calls are TRBV28 and TRBJ2-1; TRBD1 matches at 7 bases. The CDR3 has 14 residues. From germline, CDR1 is MDHEN and CDR2 SYDVKM. V was clipped by 4 bases and J by 7 bases; unmatched bases: 7. The CDR3 bases are TGTGCCAGCAGTTCCGGGACCAGGGGGAATGAGCAGTTCTTC. As protein: CASSSGTRGNEQFF. Based on the CDR3 plus reference TRBV28 and TRBJ2-1, the full variable domain is DVKVTQSSRYLVKRTGEKVFLECVQDMDHENMFWYRQDPGLGLRLIYFSYDVKMKEKGDIPEGYSVSREKKERFSLILESASTNQTSMYLCASSSGTRGNEQFFGPGTRLTVL.

J is TRBJ1-1 and V is TRBV6-5; 8 bases map to TRBD1. The junction had 2 bases not matched to a gene; V was cut back by 2 bases and J by 6 bases. Germline values: CDR1 MNHEY, CDR2 SVGAGI. The CDR3 totals 13 residues. Here the CDR3 reads CASSYRQGPEAFF. DNA for the CDR3: TGTGCCAGCAGTTACCGACAGGGGCCTGAAGCTTTCTTT.

J is TRBJ1-1 and V is TRBV19, with 9 bases matching TRBD1. This CDR3 region has 11 residues. In germline, CDR1 is LNHDA, CDR2 SQIVND (reference sequence). Here the CDR3 reads CGTGANTEAFF. CDR3 nucleotide sequence: TGTGGGACAGGGGCGAACACTGAAGCTTTCTTT.

The chain carries TRBV5-1 and TRBJ2-7, with D possibly being TRBD1 (6 bases). The germline gives CDR1 SGHRS, CDR2 YFSETQ. The CDR3 covers 15 residues. V gave up 4 bases and J gave up 1 base, with 15 bases separating them. The CDR3 loop is CASSRTDRLSYEQYF. CDR3 in DNA: TGCGCCAGCAGCCGAACCGACAGGTTATCCTACGAGCAGTACTTC.

This chain links TRBV29-1 with TRBJ2-7; TRBD2 agrees at 8 bases. CDR3 length: 12 residues. V was pared by 6 bases and J by 0 bases, with 1 base of the junction left unmatched. The germline gives CDR1 SQVTM, CDR2 ANQGSEA. The CDR3 DNA reads as TGCAGCGTCGGGACTAGCTCCTACGAGCAGTACTTC. Encoded protein: CSVGTSSYEQYF.